A selection of T cell receptor beta chains follows, all from one sample in a study of T-cell memory formation after mild COVID-19. TCRdb passed the 5' RACE reads through MiXCR, listing each CDR3 protein once. The table lists 350,000 to 450,000 distinct CDR3 sequences, 25% to 30% of them singletons, with about 14% in the top ten. The sample was PBMCs or a T cell subset sorted from them (not recorded which). The receptors were sampled from an adult woman who had mild COVID-19 (a few samples of this study predate the infection). Cell type and time point are not known. The conserved cysteine and the conserved F or W are not part of the CDR3 here. Fields, in order: V gene, J gene, CDR3 protein.

v_call: TRBV27; j_call: TRBJ2-7; cdr3_aa: ASSLSGTDYSYEQY
v_call: TRBV4-1; j_call: TRBJ1-1; cdr3_aa: ASSHERQLNTEAF
v_call: TRBV20-1; j_call: TRBJ1-5; cdr3_aa: SAREGWVDQPQH
v_call: TRBV7-3; j_call: TRBJ2-7; cdr3_aa: ASSRDRKYEQY
v_call: TRBV29-1; j_call: TRBJ1-1; cdr3_aa: SVAGGGTAPSNTEAF
v_call: TRBV6-2/TRBV6-3; j_call: TRBJ2-3; cdr3_aa: ASSPTRRYTDTQY
v_call: TRBV5-6; j_call: TRBJ1-2; cdr3_aa: ASSLLWTGAVGYT
v_call: TRBV7-9; j_call: TRBJ2-1; cdr3_aa: ASSPEEASGISYNEQF
v_call: TRBV28; j_call: TRBJ1-1; cdr3_aa: ASSLRREAF
v_call: TRBV5-6; j_call: TRBJ2-5; cdr3_aa: ASSSMDRIQETQY
v_call: TRBV7-6; j_call: TRBJ2-5; cdr3_aa: ASSPIAGVSETQY
v_call: TRBV11-3; j_call: TRBJ2-1; cdr3_aa: ASSLAHLGSGYNEQF
v_call: TRBV10-2; j_call: TRBJ1-1; cdr3_aa: ASKGVVRQGDSEAF
v_call: TRBV29-1; j_call: TRBJ2-2; cdr3_aa: SVRRVDGTGELF
v_call: TRBV29-1; j_call: TRBJ2-4; cdr3_aa: SVDGVSGTSGAIQY
v_call: TRBV7-2; j_call: TRBJ2-5; cdr3_aa: ASSLAAGGLETQY
v_call: TRBV12-3/TRBV12-4; j_call: TRBJ2-1; cdr3_aa: ASSFLGVPEQF
v_call: TRBV7-3; j_call: TRBJ2-1; cdr3_aa: ASSSGQGLPYNEQF
v_call: TRBV2; j_call: TRBJ2-1; cdr3_aa: ASSGDRIKEF
v_call: TRBV12-3/TRBV12-4; j_call: TRBJ2-2; cdr3_aa: ASSPGGGLVSNTGELF
v_call: TRBV14; j_call: TRBJ2-5; cdr3_aa: ASSQGQGARETQY
v_call: TRBV3-1; j_call: TRBJ2-3; cdr3_aa: ASRPLDSDTQY
v_call: TRBV7-9; j_call: TRBJ2-7; cdr3_aa: ASSLIRPEDEQY
v_call: TRBV7-2; j_call: TRBJ2-5; cdr3_aa: ASSGRRVQETQY
v_call: TRBV5-1; j_call: TRBJ2-2; cdr3_aa: ASSRGPTGGGGTGELF